This is a list of T cell receptor beta chains from one sample in a study of blood T cell repertoires in COVID-19. The protocol was immunoSEQ multiplex PCR, while the TCRdb copy is restricted to in-frame clones and leaves out a portion. This sample has some 190,000 clones, with about 84% found just once. The sequenced sample was PBMCs or T cells enriched from blood (not recorded which). The receptors derive from a man younger than 40 with acute COVID-19. The CDR3 runs from the conserved cysteine through the conserved F or W. Fields, in order: V gene, D gene, clone size, J gene, CDR3 protein, CDR3 DNA. The D gene is left open where the match is weak. The size field is filled for only some rows; it gives once, few, many or a size class.

TRBV7-9,.,.,TRBJ1-1,CASSLDEGTEAFF,TGTGCCAGCAGCTTAGATGAGGGAACTGAAGCTTTCTTT
TRBV5-1,.,.,TRBJ1-6,CASTTGTTISPLHF,TGCGCCAGCACTACCGGGACAACCATTTCACCCCTCCACTTT
TRBV7-5,.,.,TRBJ2-5,CVRSQRGGLAGYEETQYF,TGTGTCAGAAGCCAGAGGGGGGGACTAGCGGGGTACGAGGAGACCCAGTACTTC
TRBV28,.,.,TRBJ1-1,CASSLRSGRAFF,TGTGCCAGCAGTCTCCGCAGCGGGAGAGCTTTCTTT
TRBV6-5,TRBD1,few,TRBJ2-2,CASSLGQYTGELFF,TGTGCCAGCAGTTTGGGACAGTACACCGGGGAGCTGTTTTTT
TRBV6-1,TRBD1,.,TRBJ2-7,CASSDLIGTGGDEQYF,TGTGCCAGCAGTGATCTGATTGGGACAGGGGGCGACGAGCAGTACTTC
TRBV18,.,.,TRBJ1-2,CASSPGSARLGGYTF,TGTGCCAGCTCACCTGGTAGTGCACGGCTCGGGGGCTACACCTTC
TRBV9,.,.,TRBJ1-4,CASSVGDLNEKLFF,TGTGCCAGCAGCGTAGGCGACTTAAATGAAAAACTGTTTTTT
TRBV5-1,.,.,TRBJ2-3,CASNGGGSDTQYF,TGCGCCAGCAACGGTGGAGGGTCAGATACGCAGTATTTT
TRBV10-1,.,.,TRBJ1-1,CASSESGSSGTFF,TGCGCCAGCAGTGAGTCGGGATCTTCGGGAACTTTCTTT
TRBV9,.,.,TRBJ2-1,CASSTGGLSYNEQFF,TGTGCCAGCAGCACCGGGGGGCTCTCCTACAATGAGCAGTTCTTC
TRBV5-6,.,.,TRBJ1-5,CASTRQGLGQPQHF,TGTGCCAGCACCCGTCAGGGTCTCGGGCAGCCCCAGCATTTT
TRBV18,.,.,TRBJ2-1,CASSGPGTLIYNEQFF,TGTGCCAGCTCAGGTCCCGGGACACTTATCTACAATGAGCAGTTCTTC
TRBV3-1/TRBV3-2,.,.,TRBJ1-1,CASSQGQWTEAFF,TGTGCCAGCAGCCAAGGACAGTGGACTGAAGCTTTCTTT
TRBV28,TRBD1,once,TRBJ1-5,CASSAWGQGLSQPQHF,TGTGCCAGCAGTGCATGGGGACAGGGTTTAAGTCAGCCCCAGCATTTT
TRBV9,.,.,TRBJ2-2,CASSVDRGRETGELFF,TGTGCCAGCAGCGTAGACAGGGGGAGGGAAACCGGGGAGCTGTTTTTT
TRBV2,TRBD1,.,TRBJ1-4,CASELDREGRTNEKLFF,TGTGCCAGCGAACTCGACAGGGAAGGTCGAACTAATGAAAAACTGTTTTTT
TRBV3-1/TRBV3-2,.,few,TRBJ2-7,CASSSTSLRPYEQYF,TGTGCCAGCAGCTCAACTAGCCTGAGGCCCTACGAGCAGTACTTC
TRBV3-1/TRBV3-2,.,.,TRBJ1-1,CASRIIPDTNTEAFF,TGTGCCAGCAGGATTATTCCGGACACCAACACTGAAGCTTTCTTT
TRBV19,.,.,TRBJ2-2,CASSIRAGGGELFF,TGTGCCAGTAGTATTCGGGCTGGCGGGGGGGAGCTGTTTTTT
TRBV7-3,.,few,TRBJ2-1,CASSLTFGGHNEQFF,TGTGCCAGCAGCTTAACGTTTGGGGGCCACAATGAGCAGTTCTTC
TRBV4-2,TRBD1,.,TRBJ1-1,CASSRQGGGTEAFF,TGTGCCAGCAGCAGACAGGGGGGGGGCACTGAAGCTTTCTTT
TRBV5-1,.,.,TRBJ2-1,CASSLVSSSSYNEQFF,TGCGCCAGCAGCTTGGTCTCCTCGAGCTCCTACAATGAGCAGTTCTTC
TRBV10-1,.,.,TRBJ2-3,CASSLVGHSSTDTQYF,TGCGCCAGCAGTCTAGTGGGACATTCTAGCACAGATACGCAGTATTTT
TRBV15,TRBD1,.,TRBJ1-6,CATSSRTGDSPLHF,TGTGCCACCAGCAGTCGGACAGGGGATTCACCCCTCCACTTT
TRBV21-1,.,once,TRBJ1-5,CASSKDGALGPQHF,TGTGCCAGCAGCAAAGATGGGGCATTGGGCCCCCAGCATTTT
TRBV19,TRBD2,.,TRBJ2-7,CASSILGLGGEQYF,TGTGCCAGTAGTATTTTGGGACTAGGGGGAGAGCAGTACTTC
TRBV7-3,.,.,TRBJ2-7,CASSPGHNSYEQYF,TGTGCCAGCAGCCCGGGACACAACTCCTACGAGCAGTACTTC